A single sample is the source of the 22 T cell receptor beta chains below, sequenced in a study of T cells after yellow fever vaccination. MiXCR, applied by TCRdb to the 5' RACE reads, yields one record per CDR3 protein. There are hundreds of thousands of distinct CDR3 sequences in the sample; about 14% occur only once, and over 13% lies in the top ten. Source: PBMCs, taken on the day of the yellow fever booster vaccination. These TCRs come from a man aged 25 to 40 who received the YFV17D yellow fever vaccine.

The rearrangement links TRBV5-1 to TRBJ1-1, with D tentatively TRBD1 (6 bases). The CDR3 sequence is 14 residues long. Germline CDR1 and CDR2: SGHRS and YFSETQ. Trimming shortened V by 4 bases and J by 3 bases, and 13 bases separated the two germline ends. For the CDR3, the DNA is TGCGCCAGCAGCCCGGTGGGGGGCTACACTGAAGCTTTCTTT. The encoded protein is CASSPVGGYTEAFF.

The chain has TRBV6-5 and TRBJ2-3; D may be TRBD2 (5 bases). The CDR3 spans 12 residues. Germline loops: CDR1 MNHEY, CDR2 SVGAGI. Trimming removed 8 bases from V and 3 bases from J, with 9 bases in between. CDR3 sequence: CASGSVTDTQYF. In nucleotides, the CDR3 is TGTGCCAGCGGGAGTGTAACAGATACGCAGTATTTT.

The sample holds a few counts of this clonotype. J is TRBJ2-3 and V is TRBV7-2, with a tentative D call TRBD2 (6 bases). Germline CDR1 and CDR2: SGHTA and FQGNSA. The CDR3 runs 12 residues. V was cut by 6 bases and J by 5 bases, with 9 bases left in between. CDR3 in DNA: TGTGCCAGCAGGACTAGGGGAGATACGCAGTATTTT. Translating it yields CASRTRGDTQYF. Supplemented by reference TRBV7-2 and TRBJ2-3, the full variable domain reads GAGVSQSPSNKVTEKGKDVELRCDPISGHTALYWYRQSLGQGLEFLIYFQGNSAPDKSGLPSDRFSAERTGGSVSTLTIQRTQQEDSAVYLCASRTRGDTQYFGPGTRLTVL.

The V gene is TRBV20-1, the J gene TRBJ2-2; 7 bases agree with TRBD2. Germline V CDR1 and CDR2: DFQATT, SNEGSKA (reference sequence). This CDR3 region has 14 residues. V was pared by 3 bases and J by 5 bases, with 6 bases of the junction left unmatched. In nucleotides, the CDR3 is TGCAGTGCTAGGAGCGGGAAGGGGACCGGGGAGCTGTTTTTT. Amino acid sequence: CSARSGKGTGELFF.

For this clonotype: The junction does not match germline at one end; this may be a read error. The chain joins TRBV29-1 to TRBJ1-4; 7 bases line up with TRBD1. This CDR3 has 14 residues. Per germline, CDR1 SQVTM and CDR2 ANQGSEA. CDR3 DNA sequence: TGCAGCGTAGCGGACAGGACGACTAATGAAAACCTGTTTTTT. Encoded protein: CSVADRTTNENLFF.

V and J are TRBV4-2 and TRBJ1-2; no definite D call. Per the germline V gene, CDR1 is LGHNA and CDR2 is YNFKEQ. V lost 0 bases and J lost 1, with 6 bases in between. This CDR3 has 14 amino acids. Written as DNA, the CDR3 is TGTGCCAGCAGCCAAGATACCTTTAACTATGGCTACACCTTC. Translating gives CASSQDTFNYGYTF.

Only a few counts were recorded for this clonotype. This chain joins TRBV21-1 and TRBJ1-4. TRBV21-1 is a listed pseudogene. This CDR3 spans 16 amino acids. As DNA, the CDR3 is TGTGCCAGCAGCCGGACTAAGAGACAACTTAATGAAAAACTGTTTTTT. It yields the protein CASSRTKRQLNEKLFF.

This clonotype was picked up a small number of times. The chain combines TRBV7-9 with TRBJ1-2; no firm D call. CDR3 size: 13 residues. With 1 base removed from V and 4 bases from J, the gap between germline ends came to 7 bases. Germline-derived CDR1 and CDR2 are SEHNR and FQNEAQ (reference sequence). CDR3 in amino acids: CASSLDGVYGYTF. The CDR3 nucleotides are TGTGCCAGCAGCTTAGATGGGGTCTATGGCTACACCTTC.

The chain combines TRBV7-9 with TRBJ2-1, with D uncertain. From germline, CDR1 is SEHNR and CDR2 FQNEAQ (reference sequence). CDR3 length: 12 residues. V was trimmed by 3 bases and J by 6 bases, leaving 6 bases between them. CDR3 nucleotides: TGTGCCAGCAGCTTCCTAGTCAATGAGCAGTTCTTC. Protein sequence: CASSFLVNEQFF. The full variable domain, rest sourced from reference TRBV7-9 and TRBJ2-1, is DTGVSQNPRHKITKRGQNVTFRCDPISEHNRLYWYRQTLGQGPEFLTYFQNEAQLEKSRLLSDRFSAERPKGSFSTLEIQRTEQGDSAMYLCASSFLVNEQFFGPGTRLTVL.

This chain links TRBV7-3 with TRBJ1-1, with 7 bases fitting TRBD1. This CDR3 has 19 residues. CDR1 is SGHTA and CDR2 is FQGTGA in the germline V gene. V lost 4 bases to trimming and J lost 2 bases; unmatched junction nucleotides: 19. In nucleotides, the CDR3 is TGTGCCAGCAGCTCCCACCCCCCTGCAGCCGGGACAGTAAACACTGAAGCTTTCTTT. It translates to CASSSHPPAAGTVNTEAFF.

This chain joins TRBV12-3 or TRBV12-4 and TRBJ2-7, with TRBD2 matching over 9 bases. The J segment lost 6 bases and the V segment lost 8 bases, leaving 14 bases of the junction unmatched. This CDR3 contains 15 residues. The CDR3 reads CASCPIAGDGSEQYF. The CDR3 region has the DNA TGTGCCAGCTGCCCTATAGCGGGAGACGGGAGCGAGCAGTACTTC.

This clonotype was recorded many times. This chain uses TRBV28 with TRBJ1-1, with 10 bases fitting TRBD1. The CDR3 runs to 14 residues. V lost 2 bases to trimming and J lost 7 bases; unmatched junction nucleotides: 4. CDR1 is MDHEN, CDR2 SYDVKM, per germline. CDR3 sequence (DNA): TGTGCCAGCAGTTTAGACAGGGGGCGGGGTGAAGCTTTCTTT. Amino acids: CASSLDRGRGEAFF.

This chain joins TRBV10-3 and TRBJ2-1, with 10 positions matching TRBD2. CDR3 size: 15 residues. V lost 4 bases to trimming and J lost 8 bases; unmatched junction nucleotides: 8. CDR1 ENHRY and CDR2 SYGVKD come from the germline V gene. CDR3 coding DNA: TGTGCCATCAGTGGGGCTAGCGGGAGTGACGATGAGCAGTTCTTC. Translating it yields CAISGASGSDDEQFF.

This clonotype was seen a handful of times. Here the CDR3 reads CASSLLPRTYEQYF. For the CDR3, the DNA is TGTGCCAGCAGCTTACTTCCCAGAACCTACGAGCAGTACTTC. This chain uses TRBV7-2 with TRBJ2-7, with unresolved D. In germline, CDR1 is SGHTA, CDR2 FQGNSA. V was shortened by 2 bases and J by 2 bases, with 10 bases between the two germline ends. This CDR3 has 14 amino acids.

This clonotype was seen a few times. This sequence joins TRBV11-2 and TRBJ2-1; D is unresolved. Trimming stripped 7 bases from V and 0 bases from J, with 4 bases between. CDR1 is SGHAT, CDR2 FQNNGV, per germline. The CDR3 has 12 residues. CDR3 sequence reads: CASTRSYNEQFF. CDR3 coding DNA: TGTGCCAGCACTCGCTCCTACAATGAGCAGTTCTTC. The entire variable domain, with the rest obtained from reference TRBV11-2 and TRBJ2-1, is as follows: EAGVAQSPRYKIIEKRQSVAFWCNPISGHATLYWYQQILGQGPKLLIQFQNNGVVDDSQLPKDRFSAERLKGVDSTLKIQPAKLEDSAVYLCASTRSYNEQFFGPGTRLTVL.

J is TRBJ1-1 and V is TRBV20-1; a possible D gene is TRBD1 (6 bases). Looked up from germline, CDR1 is DFQATT and CDR2 is SNEGSKA (reference sequence). The CDR3 totals 13 residues. V was clipped by 2 bases and J by 4 bases, with 11 bases between them. The CDR3 reads CSARLGRGTEAFF. The CDR3 DNA reads as TGCAGTGCTAGACTCGGCAGGGGCACTGAAGCTTTCTTT.

This clonotype was seen only a few times. The rearrangement links TRBV23-1 to TRBJ2-7; TRBD1 might be the D (5 bases). TRBV23-1 is an ORF, with its function uncertain. V dropped 3 bases and J dropped 0 bases, with 15 bases sitting between them. CDR3 length equals 16 residues. The CDR3 DNA reads TGCGCCAGCAGTCATTACGACCGACAGAGCTCCTACGAGCAGTACTTC. Residues: CASSHYDRQSSYEQYF.

V gene TRBV3-1 combines with J gene TRBJ2-1; D is unclear. V lost 0 bases to trimming and J lost 11 bases, with 11 bases between them. The CDR3 runs 13 residues. From germline, CDR1 is LGHDT and CDR2 YNNKEL (reference sequence). CDR3: CASSQELAAKQFF. CDR3 nucleotide sequence: TGTGCCAGCAGCCAAGAGTTAGCAGCCAAGCAGTTCTTC.

In this sample, this clonotype turned up a few times. The chain joins TRBV6-4 to TRBJ2-3; 9 bases map to TRBD2. V was pared by 3 bases and J by 4 bases, with 2 bases of the junction left unmatched. This CDR3 has 14 residues. Germline V gene sequence: CDR1 MRHNA, CDR2 SNTAGT. CDR3 in amino acids: CASSESGRSDTQYF. The CDR3 coding sequence is TGTGCCAGCAGTGAGAGCGGGAGGTCAGATACGCAGTATTTT.

This clonotype was counted many times. J is TRBJ1-4 and V is TRBV5-1; perhaps TRBD1 as D (5 bases). The CDR3 totals 15 residues. Germline V gene lookup returns CDR1 SGHRS and CDR2 YFSETQ. V gave up 0 bases and J gave up 8 bases, with 14 bases separating them. The CDR3 DNA is TGCGCCAGCAGCTTGGACCCTCCGGGGGGGGAAAAACTGTTTTTT. It yields the protein CASSLDPPGGEKLFF.

This clonotype turned up a few times. The chain carries TRBV3-1 and TRBJ2-7; D is perhaps TRBD2 (6 bases). Trimming took off 9 bases at V and 3 bases at J, with 18 bases between the two ends. Germline V lookup: CDR1 LGHDT, CDR2 YNNKEL (reference sequence). CDR3 length equals 14 residues. CDR3 sequence reads: CASTPGTGLYEQYF. The CDR3 DNA reads as TGTGCCAGTACCCCAGGGACGGGACTCTACGAGCAGTACTTC.

V usage is TRBV27 and J usage is TRBJ2-3; a weak D match, TRBD2 (5 bases). Trimming took 0 bases from V and 5 from J, leaving 12 bases between them. Germline lookup yields CDR1 MNHEY and CDR2 SMNVEV (reference sequence). The CDR3 is 15 residues long. CDR3 nucleotide sequence: TGTGCCAGCAGTTTATCATTCGGGGTCCTAGATACGCAGTATTTT. Translation: CASSLSFGVLDTQYF.